This T cell receptor (beta chain) was found in a study of shared clonotypes between healthy human individuals. General study results and limits: With few donors, the genetic and exposure-history diversity represented was limited. Collection of samples was limited to blood; tissue repertoires likely differ.

The study enrolled healthy HIV-negative adults without recent acute infections or vaccinations as donors. The input for sorted-subset replicate PCRs was around 200 ng DNA, approximately 30,000 T cell genomes. The data were produced by immunoSEQ multiplex PCR, yet TCRdb's version contains in-frame clones alone and is incomplete. The sample has over 1.4 million clones, approximately 97% seen once. This CDR3 is built from 16 residues. The V gene's germline CDR1 is MNHEY and CDR2 SMNVEV (reference sequence). Trimming took off 3 bases at V and 8 bases at J, with 20 bases between the two ends. The sample holds one count of this clone. The antigen is not known.

This chain links TRBV27 with TRBJ2-4; D is perhaps TRBD1 or TRBD2 (7 bases each). This receptor was taken from a man under 40 in good health. Specimen: naive CD4+ T cells sorted from blood. Subset of the sample: CD45RA+ positively selected. CDR3 bases: TGTGCCAGCAGTTTCAGGGGGGGAGCGGGAAGAGACATTCAGTACTTC. The encoded protein is CASSFRGGAGRDIQYF.